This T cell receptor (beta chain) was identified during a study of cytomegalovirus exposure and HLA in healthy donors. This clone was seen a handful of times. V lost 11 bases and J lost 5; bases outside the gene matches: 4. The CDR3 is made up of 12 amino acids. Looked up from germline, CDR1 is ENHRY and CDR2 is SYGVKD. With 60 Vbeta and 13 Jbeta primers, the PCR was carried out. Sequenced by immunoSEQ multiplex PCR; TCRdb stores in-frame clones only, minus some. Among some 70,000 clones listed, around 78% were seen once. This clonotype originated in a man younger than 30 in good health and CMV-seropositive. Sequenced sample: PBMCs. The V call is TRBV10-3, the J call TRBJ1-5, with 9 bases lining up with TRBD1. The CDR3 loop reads CASRTGDQPQHF. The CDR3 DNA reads TGTGCCTCCCGGACAGGGGATCAGCCCCAGCATTTT.